The sequence of this TCR beta chain was determined in a study of brain T cells in children with intractable seizures (dated by TCRdb to about 2021). Turning to the overall study: A NanoString immunology panel was first used to screen resected brain tissue from 53 pediatric epilepsy surgery cases for immune gene transcripts. Among the roughly 12 selected surgery cases, pre-surgery blood was additionally sequenced for eight, leaving four cases with brain tissue only. The full study reports these points: Viral specificity was inferred solely from CDR3 sequence similarity, and the HCMV serostatus of the patients was not known. Because sequencing depth differed between pre- and post-surgery blood, the absence of clones from the pre-surgery sample may reflect undersampling. Top 50 brain clonotypes included public and private clones; each case's most abundant public CDR3 closely resembled known HCMV, EBV or influenza A epitope-specific CDR3s.

The immunoSEQ assay was applied to genomic DNA to generate the TCR beta chain sequences. The study's processing was this. CDR3 sequences that did not begin with the conserved framework cysteine at position 104 were removed by hand. To get clonality, the normalized Shannon's Diversity Index was subtracted from one, giving values from 0 (maximal diversity) to 1 (oligoclonal). Chi-squared comparison-of-proportions tests assessed whether the same CDR3 differed in frequency between samples, such as brain versus blood. Public clonotypes were identified through searches of immuneACCESS, and similarity to known antiviral clonotypes was evaluated with the VDJdb browser. TCRdb mirrors the immuneACCESS table, restricted to in-frame sequences. Some clones are absent from its copies; in checked studies, under half trace to an unresolved V gene, and the reason for the others is unknown. Clone size and V and J calls were adopted from that table, with D and trimming inferred from the DNA. This sample gives thousands of clones in total; under 95% of them show up just once. The ten largest clones take up about 2% of the sample.

V lost 7 bases and J lost 4 bases; the stretch between them is 17 bases long. The CDR3 starts with the cysteine, ends with the phenylalanine, and has 14 residues. The only DNA kept is the CDR3, 42 bases in frame from the first base. Reading the germline V gene gives CDR1 ENHRY and CDR2 SYGVKD. Explained via the paper, the time point label denotes: resected brain tissue, or blood drawn just prior to surgery. The surgery cases that showed the highest brain T cell transcript signatures were chosen for TCR beta chain sequencing of brain tissue, and of blood when it was available. Patients had been treated with at least one anti-epileptic drug before surgery. TCR-sequenced patients were children with drug-resistant epilepsy due to tuberous sclerosis complex, focal cortical dysplasia, Rasmussen encephalitis or hemimegalencephaly. The brain samples were frozen blocks of fresh involved tissue resected during epilepsy surgery. The Monarch genomic DNA purification kit was used to extract bulk genomic DNA from unsorted brain tissue and from whole blood.

This clone has only a few counts. The antigen this receptor binds is unknown. Base-call qualities are not available, and no considerably larger clone is one nucleotide away. The sample was resected brain tissue, taken at surgery. Recombination joined TRBV10-3 with TRBJ2-7, with TRBD2 as a weak D call on 5 bases. This clonotype was obtained from a boy younger than two with focal cortical dysplasia and intractable seizures. This receptor has the CDR3 CAITASGNNYEQYF. The sequenced DNA: TGTGCCATCACCGCGTCGGGGAATAATTACGAGCAGTACTTC.